These 19 T cell receptor beta chains share one sample of origin, sequenced in a study of T cell repertoires in ileal Crohn's disease. Profiled with immunoSEQ multiplex PCR; TCRdb holds only in-frame clones, not every one. The sample lists fewer than 4,000 clones; 80% to 90% were seen once. The sequenced sample was ileal tissue. All receptors derive from an adult with Crohn's disease.

V usage is TRBV30 and J usage is TRBJ1-1; perhaps TRBD1 as D (6 bases). Trimming shortened V by 3 bases and J by 4 bases, and 12 bases separated the two germline ends. This CDR3 spans 13 amino acids. CDR1 is GTSNPN and CDR2 is SVGIG in the germline V gene (reference sequence). CDR3 amino acids: CAWRSNRATEAFF. The CDR3 DNA sequence: TGTGCCTGGAGGAGTAACAGGGCCACTGAAGCTTTCTTT. Supplemented by reference TRBV30 and TRBJ1-1, the full variable domain reads SQTIHQWPATLVQPVGSPLSLECTVEGTSNPNLYWYRQAAGRGLQLLFYSVGIGQISSEVPQNLSASRPQDRQFILSSKKLLLSDSGFYLCAWRSNRATEAFFGQGTRLTVV.

The chain carries TRBV12-2 and TRBJ2-1; the D call of TRBD1 is as the table states it, not checked on the DNA. TRBV12-2 is assigned pseudogene status. The CDR3 sequence is 13 residues long. CDR3 coding DNA: TGTGCAGACCACCGGACATTGTACAATGAGCAGTTCTTC. Protein product: CADHRTLYNEQFF.

The chain couples TRBV18 to TRBJ1-3, with D possibly TRBD1 on 5 matching bases. The CDR3 length is 14 residues. The germline V gene encodes CDR1 KGHSH and CDR2 LQKENI. The germline V and J ends were trimmed by 3 bases and 2 bases, with 8 bases remaining between them. CDR3 in amino acids: CASSPDSPGNTIYF. In DNA form, the CDR3 reads TGTGCCAGCTCACCCGACAGTCCTGGAAACACCATATATTTT.

This rearrangement joins TRBV5-1 to TRBJ2-5, with 9 positions matching TRBD2. CDR1 is SGHRS and CDR2 is YFSETQ in the germline V gene. With V trimmed by 4 bases and J by 4 bases, 11 bases remained unmatched. There are 16 residues in the CDR3. Here the CDR3 reads CASSLGNSGGGETQYF. The CDR3 DNA reads as TGCGCCAGCAGCCTGGGGAATAGCGGGGGAGGAGAGACCCAGTACTTC.

The rearrangement links TRBV10-2 to TRBJ1-1, with D tentatively TRBD1 (6 bases). Germline CDR1 and CDR2: WSHSY and SAAADI. The V end lost 4 bases, the J end lost 5 bases, and 17 bases lay between the germline ends. The CDR3 sequence is 15 residues long. The CDR3 DNA follows: TGCGCCAGCAGTGCCGGACCGTCCCAGGGGACTGAAGCTTTCTTT. It is translated as CASSAGPSQGTEAFF.

The chain combines TRBV27 with TRBJ1-1; 7 bases fit TRBD1. V lost 2 bases, J lost 4 bases, and 7 bases stayed unmatched. Looked up from germline, CDR1 is MNHEY and CDR2 is SMNVEV (reference sequence). The CDR3 loop spans 15 amino acids. This CDR3 reads CASSLRQGPGTEAFF. The CDR3 coding sequence is TGTGCCAGCAGTTTAAGACAGGGCCCGGGCACTGAAGCTTTCTTT.

This rearrangement joins TRBV7-3 to TRBJ2-3, with 7 bases aligning to TRBD2. The CDR3 sequence is 15 residues long. Germline-derived CDR1 and CDR2 are SGHTA and FQGTGA. V dropped 4 bases and J dropped 4; count of bases not matched to a gene: 8. The DNA of the CDR3 is TGTGCCAGCAGCTCTAGCGGAATTTACTCAGATACGCAGTATTTT. This sequence encodes CASSSSGIYSDTQYF.

The CDR3 spells CASSQGAGNSPLHF. The CDR3 DNA follows: TGTGCCAGCAGCCAGGGGGCGGGAAATTCACCCCTCCACTTT. The chain carries TRBV7-2 and TRBJ1-6, with TRBD1 identical over 8 bases. Germline V gene data show CDR1 as SGHTA and CDR2 as FQGNSA. CDR3 length equals 14 residues. Trimming removed 5 bases from V and 7 bases from J; junction bases left unmatched: 4.

The CDR3 DNA reads as TGTGCCAGTAGTATACAGGGGGAAAGCATTCAGTACTTC. It specifies CASSIQGESIQYF. The chain has TRBV19 and TRBJ2-4; 7 bases fit TRBD1. This CDR3 contains 13 residues. Germline-derived CDR1 and CDR2 are LNHDA and SQIVND (reference sequence). The junction had 4 bases not matched to a gene; V was cut back by 2 bases and J by 9 bases. The whole variable domain, filled in from reference TRBV19 and TRBJ2-4, reads DGGITQSPKYLFRKEGQNVTLSCEQNLNHDAMYWYRQDPGQGLRLIYYSQIVNDFQKGDIAEGYSVSREKKESFPLTVTSAQKNPTAFYLCASSIQGESIQYFGAGTRLSVL.

This clone was counted only a few times. The chain is built from TRBV5-1 and TRBJ2-7, with D perhaps TRBD2 (6 bases). The V end lost 0 bases, the J end lost 0 bases, and 13 bases lay between the germline ends. This CDR3 spans 16 amino acids. Germline assignment: CDR1 SGHRS and CDR2 YFSETQ. For the CDR3, the DNA is TGCGCCAGCAGCTTGGCCGCGGGGATTAGCTCCTACGAGCAGTACTTC. Amino acids: CASSLAAGISSYEQYF. The whole variable domain, remainder taken from reference TRBV5-1 and TRBJ2-7, is KAGVTQTPRYLIKTRGQQVTLSCSPISGHRSVSWYQQTPGQGLQFLFEYFSETQRNKGNFPGRFSGRQFSNSRSEMNVSTLELGDSALYLCASSLAAGISSYEQYFGPGTRLTVT.

This clone has just a few counts. This chain links TRBV30 with TRBJ1-2; D is perhaps TRBD1 (5 bases). Germline lookup yields CDR1 GTSNPN and CDR2 SVGIG (reference sequence). The CDR3 length is 13 residues. V shed 4 bases and J shed 8 bases, with 17 bases lying between them. The CDR3 spells CAWMAEGARGYTF. DNA for the CDR3: TGTGCCTGGATGGCAGAAGGGGCCCGGGGCTACACCTTC.

The CDR3 sequence: CASSESSNTEAFF. The CDR3 bases are TGCGCCAGCAGTGAGTCGAGTAACACTGAAGCTTTCTTT. This chain joins TRBV10-1 and TRBJ1-1, with D hard to call. This CDR3 is built from 13 residues. Germline values: CDR1 WNHNN, CDR2 SYGVQD (reference sequence). Trimming pared 0 bases from V and 2 bases from J, leaving 4 bases between.

As to this clone: Germline and junction disagree at one end, which may indicate a read error. J is TRBJ2-3 and V is TRBV7-2; D not certain. The V gene's germline CDR1 is SGHTA and CDR2 FQGNSA. This CDR3 has 14 residues. CDR3 sequence reads: CASSVAKNYDTQYF. The CDR3 DNA sequence: TGTGCCAGCAGCGTAGCCAAAAACTACGATACGCAGTATTTT.

The V gene is TRBV5-1, the J gene TRBJ2-1; D gene uncertain. CDR1 and CDR2 from the germline V gene are SGHRS and YFSETQ. V gave up 0 bases and J gave up 1 base, with 14 bases separating them. This CDR3 is 17 amino acids long. In nucleotides, the CDR3 is TGCGCCAGCAGCTTGGAACCTGGAGATCAATCCTACAATGAGCAGTTCTTC. It yields the protein CASSLEPGDQSYNEQFF.

This sequence joins TRBV6-1 and TRBJ1-2, with 7 bases identical to TRBD1. The trim removed 4 bases at V and 13 bases at J, leaving 6 bases unmatched. This CDR3 has 11 amino acids. In germline, CDR1 is MNHNS, CDR2 SASEGT. In DNA, the CDR3 is TGTGCCAGCAGTGGTGGAGGGGGCAGCACCTTC. Translated: CASSGGGGSTF.

This clone was picked up one time. This rearrangement joins TRBV7-9 to TRBJ2-2, with D possibly matching TRBD1 (6 bases). The length of the CDR3 is 16 residues. The germline gives CDR1 SEHNR, CDR2 FQNEAQ (reference sequence). V lost 5 bases and J lost 4, with 17 bases in between. The CDR3 region is CASSPTNRERTGELFF. Written as DNA, the CDR3 is TGTGCCAGCAGCCCCACTAACAGGGAACGCACCGGGGAGCTGTTTTTT.

The rearrangement links TRBV28 to TRBJ1-5; 9 nucleotides agree with TRBD1. V was pared by 3 bases and J by 4 bases, with 1 base of the junction left unmatched. There are 14 residues in the CDR3. Per the germline V gene, CDR1 is MDHEN and CDR2 is SYDVKM. CDR3 residues: CASSFGTGNQPQHF. The CDR3, as DNA: TGTGCCAGCAGTTTCGGGACAGGGAATCAGCCCCAGCATTTT.

The chain uses TRBV30 and TRBJ1-6; maybe TRBD1 (6 bases). V shed 4 bases and J shed 3 bases, with 16 bases lying between them. In germline, CDR1 is GTSNPN, CDR2 SVGIG (reference sequence). The CDR3 is made up of 16 amino acids. The CDR3 nucleotides read TGTGCCTGGACTCTAAGCGGGGGCGTCTATAATTCACCCCTCCACTTT. Its protein product is CAWTLSGGVYNSPLHF.

The chain recombines TRBV5-4 with TRBJ2-3; 7 bases match TRBD2. The V gene's germline CDR1 is SGHNT and CDR2 YYREEE (reference sequence). V lost 4 bases to trimming and J lost 3 bases; unmatched junction nucleotides: 5. The CDR3 loop spans 14 amino acids. CDR3 residues: CASSPSGNTDTQYF. The CDR3 DNA follows: TGTGCCAGCAGCCCAAGCGGGAATACAGATACGCAGTATTTT.